A selection of T cell receptor beta chains follows, all from one sample in a study of vaccination and CD4 T cells after COVID-19. TCRdb re-called the PCR reads with MiXCR, one entry per CDR3 protein. In the table there are 15,000 to 20,000 distinct CDR3 sequences, roughly 50% of which are singletons. Their antigens remain unidentified. Sequencing used CD4+ T cells from blood, cultured in vitro. The receptors were gathered from a human donor who had recovered from COVID-19. The CDR3 runs from the conserved cysteine through the conserved F or W. D genes are given only for firm matches. Not all rows give a size; the values are once, few, many and, for expanded clones, a class.

14 | - | TRBJ2-1 | TRBV7-9 | - | CASSLGLSINEQFF | TGTGCCAGCAGCTTGGGACTGTCAATCAATGAGCAGTTCTTC
15 | TRBD1 | TRBJ1-2 | TRBV4-1 | - | CASSHPDRETYGYTF | TGCGCCAGCAGCCACCCGGACAGGGAAACCTATGGCTACACCTTC
13 | - | TRBJ1-1 | TRBV7-9 | few | CASSSRTNTEAFF | TGTGCCAGCAGCTCCCGGACTAACACTGAAGCTTTCTTT
15 | TRBD1 | TRBJ1-6 | TRBV9 | few | CASSSTGEDSSPLHF | TGTGCCAGCAGCTCTACAGGGGAAGATAGCTCACCCCTCCACTTT
15 | - | TRBJ1-5 | TRBV6-2/TRBV6-3 | - | CASKPETPGNQPQHF | TGTGCCAGCAAACCCGAAACACCGGGGAATCAGCCCCAGCATTTT
15 | - | TRBJ1-2 | TRBV28 | - | CASSFTSGGLGSYTF | TGTGCCAGCAGTTTCACCTCCGGAGGTCTTGGCAGCTACACCTTC
14 | - | TRBJ2-3 | TRBV20-1 | few | CSAWGPVSTDTQYF | TGCAGTGCTTGGGGGCCGGTTAGCACAGATACGCAGTATTTT
15 | - | TRBJ2-2 | TRBV7-2 | - | CASSLVRADTGELFF | TGTGCCAGCAGCTTAGTAAGGGCCGATACCGGGGAGCTGTTTTTT
16 | - | TRBJ1-2 | TRBV21-1 | - | CASSHRFDGQGSGYTF | TGTGCCAGCAGCCACCGCTTCGATGGACAGGGGAGCGGCTACACCTTC
15 | - | TRBJ2-5 | TRBV20-1 | few | CSARDPSRSPGTQYF | TGCAGTGCTAGAGACCCTTCCCGTTCCCCGGGGACCCAGTACTTC
13 | - | TRBJ2-2 | TRBV19 | - | CASSTTGSGELFF | TGTGCCAGTAGTACTACAGGGTCCGGGGAGCTGTTTTTT
15 | TRBD1 | TRBJ2-1 | TRBV7-3 | - | CASSRQGASYNEQFF | TGTGCCAGCAGCAGGCAGGGGGCGAGCTACAATGAGCAGTTCTTC
13 | - | TRBJ2-7 | TRBV27 | few | CASSSIQGLRQYF | TGTGCCAGCAGTTCAATTCAGGGTCTGAGGCAGTACTTC
15 | - | TRBJ2-2 | TRBV6-1 | few | CAGTSGAELTGELFF | TGTGCCGGCACCTCGGGGGCCGAACTAACCGGGGAGCTGTTTTTT
11 | - | TRBJ2-7 | TRBV30 | once | CAWSVGSEQYF | TGTGCCTGGAGTGTAGGTTCCGAGCAGTACTTC
14 | - | TRBJ2-1 | TRBV27 | - | CASSRRHRPNEQFF | TGTGCCAGCAGTCGCCGCCACAGGCCCAATGAGCAGTTCTTC
15 | TRBD2 | TRBJ2-3 | TRBV10-1 | few | CASSEWTSGTDTQYF | TGCGCCAGCAGTGAGTGGACTAGCGGCACAGATACGCAGTATTTT
17 | TRBD2 | TRBJ2-3 | TRBV20-1 | - | CSARGLGTSGRTDTQYF | TGCAGTGCTAGAGGGCTTGGGACTAGCGGGAGAACAGATACGCAGTATTTT
14 | - | TRBJ2-7 | TRBV9 | - | CASSVTPETYEQYF | TGTGCCAGCAGCGTAACTCCTGAGACCTACGAGCAGTACTTC
13 | - | TRBJ1-5 | TRBV20-1 | - | CSAGREGKQPQHF | TGCAGTGCTGGACGGGAGGGGAAGCAGCCTCAGCATTTT
13 | - | TRBJ1-2 | TRBV29-1 | - | CSVEVEVTYGYTF | TGCAGCGTTGAAGTGGAAGTGACCTATGGCTACACCTTC
17 | - | TRBJ1-1 | TRBV7-8 | - | CASSFPEGGRGNTEAFF | TGTGCCAGCAGCTTCCCCGAGGGGGGGCGCGGAAACACTGAAGCTTTCTTT